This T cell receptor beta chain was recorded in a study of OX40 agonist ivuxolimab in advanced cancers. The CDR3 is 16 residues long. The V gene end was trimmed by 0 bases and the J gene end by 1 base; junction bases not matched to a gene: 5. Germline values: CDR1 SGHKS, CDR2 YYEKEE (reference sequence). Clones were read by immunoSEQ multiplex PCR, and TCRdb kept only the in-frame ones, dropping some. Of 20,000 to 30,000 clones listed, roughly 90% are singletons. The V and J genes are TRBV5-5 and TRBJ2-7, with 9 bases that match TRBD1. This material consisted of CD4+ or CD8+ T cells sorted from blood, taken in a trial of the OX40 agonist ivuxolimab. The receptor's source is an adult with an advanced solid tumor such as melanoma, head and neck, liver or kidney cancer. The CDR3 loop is CASSLGQGGRSYEQYF. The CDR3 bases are TGTGCCAGCAGCTTGGGACAGGGGGGTAGGTCCTACGAGCAGTACTTC.